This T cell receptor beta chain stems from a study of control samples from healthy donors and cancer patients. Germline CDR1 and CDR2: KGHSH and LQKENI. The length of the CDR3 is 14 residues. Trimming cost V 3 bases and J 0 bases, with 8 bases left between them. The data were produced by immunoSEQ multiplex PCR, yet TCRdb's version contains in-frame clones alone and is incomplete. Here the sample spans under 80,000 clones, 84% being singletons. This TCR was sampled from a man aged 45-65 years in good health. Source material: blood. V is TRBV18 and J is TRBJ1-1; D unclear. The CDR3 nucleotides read TGTGCCAGCTCACCGGCGGTGATGAACACTGAAGCTTTCTTT. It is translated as CASSPAVMNTEAFF.